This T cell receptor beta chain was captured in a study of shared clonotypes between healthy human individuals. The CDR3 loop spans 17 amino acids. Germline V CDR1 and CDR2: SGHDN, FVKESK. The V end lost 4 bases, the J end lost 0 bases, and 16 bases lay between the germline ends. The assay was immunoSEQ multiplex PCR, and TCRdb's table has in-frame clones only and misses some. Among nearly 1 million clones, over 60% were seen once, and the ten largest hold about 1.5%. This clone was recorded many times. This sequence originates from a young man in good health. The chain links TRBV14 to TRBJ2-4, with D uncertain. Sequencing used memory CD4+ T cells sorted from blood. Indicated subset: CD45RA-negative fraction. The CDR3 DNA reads TGTGCCAGCAGCCCCTCCTATCGACACCTAGCCAAAAACATTCAGTACTTC. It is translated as CASSPSYRHLAKNIQYF.